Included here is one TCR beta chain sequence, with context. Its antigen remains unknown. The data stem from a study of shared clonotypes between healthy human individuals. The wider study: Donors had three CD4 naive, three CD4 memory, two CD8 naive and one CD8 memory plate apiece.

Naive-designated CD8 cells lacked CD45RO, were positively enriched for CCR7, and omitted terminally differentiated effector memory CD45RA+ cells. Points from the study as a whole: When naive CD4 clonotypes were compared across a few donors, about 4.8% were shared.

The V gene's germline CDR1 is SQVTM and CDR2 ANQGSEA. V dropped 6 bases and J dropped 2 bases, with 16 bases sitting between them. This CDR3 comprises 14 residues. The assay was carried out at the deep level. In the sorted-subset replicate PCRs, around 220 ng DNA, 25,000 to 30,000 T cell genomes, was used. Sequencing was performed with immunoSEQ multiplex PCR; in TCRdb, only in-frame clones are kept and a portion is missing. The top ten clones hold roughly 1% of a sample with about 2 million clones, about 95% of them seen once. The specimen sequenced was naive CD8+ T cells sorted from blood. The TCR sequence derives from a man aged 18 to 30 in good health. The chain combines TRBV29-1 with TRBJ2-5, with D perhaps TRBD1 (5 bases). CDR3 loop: CSVHEVDSQETQYF. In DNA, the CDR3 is TGCAGCGTCCACGAGGTAGACAGTCAAGAGACCCAGTACTTC.